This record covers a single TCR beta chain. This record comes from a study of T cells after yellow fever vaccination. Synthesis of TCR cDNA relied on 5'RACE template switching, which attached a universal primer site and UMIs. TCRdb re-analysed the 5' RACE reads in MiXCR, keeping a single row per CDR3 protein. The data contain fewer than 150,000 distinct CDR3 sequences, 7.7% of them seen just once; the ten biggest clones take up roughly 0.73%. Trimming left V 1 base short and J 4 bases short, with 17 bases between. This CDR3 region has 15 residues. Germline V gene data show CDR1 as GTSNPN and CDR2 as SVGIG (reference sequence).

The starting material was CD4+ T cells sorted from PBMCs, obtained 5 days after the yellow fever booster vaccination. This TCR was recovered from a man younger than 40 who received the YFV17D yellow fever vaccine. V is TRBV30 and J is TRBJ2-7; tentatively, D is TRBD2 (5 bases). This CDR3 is CAWSGGPQTLYEQYF. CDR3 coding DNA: TGTGCCTGGAGTGGAGGGCCCCAGACCTTGTACGAGCAGTACTTC.